This T cell receptor beta chain was sequenced during a study of T cell changes during pregnancy in multiple sclerosis (dated by TCRdb to between 2017 and 2020). Turning to the overall study: In women with multiple sclerosis, the researchers looked at how the T cell repertoire shifted as pregnancy progressed.

Counted from cysteine to phenylalanine, this CDR3 has 18 amino acids. CDR3 DNA only is kept here, 54 bases in frame from base 1. Trimming takes 4 bases from V and 0 bases from J, and the germline ends sit 21 bases apart. From a lookup of the germline V gene, CDR1 and CDR2 are SNHLY and FYNNEI. Worth noting for this clone: No antigen is known for it. No base quality values were provided; no much bigger clone lies one nucleotide off.

Library preparation employed the immunoSEQ multiplex PCR assay. This is the immuneACCESS table as TCRdb keeps it, with only in-frame sequences that have V and J called. A part of the clones is gone; compared with another copy, unresolved V genes explain less than half, and the rest is unexplained. The sample records under 80,000 clones, around 90% of which are singletons. The ten top clones hold about 1.7% of the sample. The sequences come from peripheral blood, collected in the first trimester of pregnancy. The sequence derives from a female donor with multiple sclerosis, enrolled in a pregnancy study. The chain couples TRBV2 to TRBJ1-2; a tentative D match to TRBD1 spans 5 bases. The encoded CDR3 is CASSATLGLTLANYGYTF. The nucleotides read TGTGCCAGCAGTGCTACCTTGGGGCTGACTCTCGCTAACTATGGCTACACCTTC.